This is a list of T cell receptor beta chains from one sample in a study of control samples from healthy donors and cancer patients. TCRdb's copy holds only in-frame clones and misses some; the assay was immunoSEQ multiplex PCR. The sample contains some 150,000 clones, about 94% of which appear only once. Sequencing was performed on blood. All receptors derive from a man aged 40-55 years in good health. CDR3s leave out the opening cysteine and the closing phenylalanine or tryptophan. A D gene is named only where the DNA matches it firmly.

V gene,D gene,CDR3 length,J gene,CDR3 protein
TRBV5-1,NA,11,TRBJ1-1,ASSLEPDSEAF
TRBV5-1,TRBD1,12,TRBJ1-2,ASTLDGTGGPGY
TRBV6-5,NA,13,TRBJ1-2,ASSYRGTGIGGYT
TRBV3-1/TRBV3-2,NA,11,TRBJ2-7,ASSATGPPEQY
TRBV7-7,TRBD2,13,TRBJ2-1,ASSSGLAGNNEQF
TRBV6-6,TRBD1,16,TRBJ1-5,ASSQFRTGGWSNQPQH
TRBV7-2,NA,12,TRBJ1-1,ASSFAGVGTEAF
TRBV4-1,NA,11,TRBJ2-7,ASSQGQKKWQY
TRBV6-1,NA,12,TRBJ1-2,ASSERRALYGYT
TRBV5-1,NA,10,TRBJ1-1,ASSLTGTEAF
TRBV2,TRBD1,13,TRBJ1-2,ASSQPGQGNYGYT
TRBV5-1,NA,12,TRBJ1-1,ASSSTAGNTEAF
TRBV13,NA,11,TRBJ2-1,ASSTASANEQF
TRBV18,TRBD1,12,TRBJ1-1,ASSPGQGSTEAF
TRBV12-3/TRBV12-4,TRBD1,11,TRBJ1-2,ASSFGTGEGYT
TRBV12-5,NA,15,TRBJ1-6,ASGLVSGRGADSPLH
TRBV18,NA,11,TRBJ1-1,ASSPQPNTEAF
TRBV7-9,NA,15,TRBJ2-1,ASSAGNWGNRDNEQF
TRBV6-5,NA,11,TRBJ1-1,ASSPGRLGGAF
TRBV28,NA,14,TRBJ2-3,ASSPPWAGSTDTQY
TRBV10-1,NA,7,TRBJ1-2,ASIDGYT
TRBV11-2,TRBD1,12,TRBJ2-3,ASSPDRGFDTQY
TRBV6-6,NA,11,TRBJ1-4,ASRSGLDEKLF
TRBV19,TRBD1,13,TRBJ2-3,ASTWTGHTTDTQY
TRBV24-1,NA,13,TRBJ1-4,ATSDPGTNGEKLF
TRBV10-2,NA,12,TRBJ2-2,ASSESRNTGELF
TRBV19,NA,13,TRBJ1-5,ASTLKWSANQPQH
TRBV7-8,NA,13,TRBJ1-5,ASSLAGNSNQPQH
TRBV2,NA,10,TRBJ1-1,ASSPQGSEAF
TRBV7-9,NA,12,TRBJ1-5,ASSLAGGVQPQH
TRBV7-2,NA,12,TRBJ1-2,ASSPRAGSYGYT
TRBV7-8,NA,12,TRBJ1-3,ASSIRGVGNTIY